The entry below describes one T cell receptor beta chain. Its antigen is currently unknown. TCRdb's copy holds only in-frame clones and misses some; the assay was immunoSEQ multiplex PCR. The sample carries around 130,000 clones, over 90% recorded once. These data belong to a study of T cell responses to AZD1222 COVID-19 vaccine. Study-wide context: Doses given second, at about 4 or about 12 weeks, were pooled. Study outcomes and limitations: Unmutated variant regions are reportedly the target of nearly half of TCRs that are spike-specific. Clonal diversity was possibly underestimated, and white British individuals and females predominated among donors.

The CDR3 is 16 amino acids. From germline, CDR1 is LGHNT and CDR2 FRNRAP. Trimming left V 1 base short and J 5 bases short, with 17 bases between. The V call is TRBV12-5, the J call TRBJ1-2, with no clear D. Source: peripheral blood, taken on day 0 of AZD1222 vaccination. This TCR was recovered from an adult in good health. CDR3 region: CASGLAPGSRPYGYTF. The CDR3 DNA reads as TGTGCTAGTGGTTTGGCCCCCGGAAGCCGCCCTTATGGCTACACCTTC.